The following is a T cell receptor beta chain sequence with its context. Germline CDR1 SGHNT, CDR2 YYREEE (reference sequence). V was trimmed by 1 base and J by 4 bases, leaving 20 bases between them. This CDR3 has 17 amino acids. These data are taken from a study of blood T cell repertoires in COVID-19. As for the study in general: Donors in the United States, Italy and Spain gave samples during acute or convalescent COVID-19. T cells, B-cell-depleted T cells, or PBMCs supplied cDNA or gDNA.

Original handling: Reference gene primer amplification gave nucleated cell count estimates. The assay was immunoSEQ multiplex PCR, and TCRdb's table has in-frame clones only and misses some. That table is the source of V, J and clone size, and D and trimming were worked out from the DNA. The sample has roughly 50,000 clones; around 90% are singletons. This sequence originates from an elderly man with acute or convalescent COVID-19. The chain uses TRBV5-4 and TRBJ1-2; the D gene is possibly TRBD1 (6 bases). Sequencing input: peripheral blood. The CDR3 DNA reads TGTGCCAGCAGCTTGTCCGCAGGAGCCCAAGGGGGCTATGGCTACACCTTC. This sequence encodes CASSLSAGAQGGYGYTF.